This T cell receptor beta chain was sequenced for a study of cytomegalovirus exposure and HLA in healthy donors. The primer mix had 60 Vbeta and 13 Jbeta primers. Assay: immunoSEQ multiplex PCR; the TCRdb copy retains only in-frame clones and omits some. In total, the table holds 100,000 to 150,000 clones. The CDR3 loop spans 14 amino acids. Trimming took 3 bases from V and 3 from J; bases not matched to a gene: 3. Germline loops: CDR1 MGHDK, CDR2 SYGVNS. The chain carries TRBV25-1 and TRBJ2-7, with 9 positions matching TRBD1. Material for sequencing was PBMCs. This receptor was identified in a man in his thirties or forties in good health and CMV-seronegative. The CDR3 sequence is CASSDKTGGYEQYF. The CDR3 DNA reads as TGTGCCAGCAGTGATAAGACAGGGGGCTACGAGCAGTACTTC.